The subject of this entry is one TCR beta chain. The antigen remains undetermined. TCRdb's copy holds only in-frame clones and misses some; the assay was immunoSEQ multiplex PCR. The sample consists of around 340,000 clones, approximately 86% of them appearing once. This record belongs to a study of Ad26.COV2.S vaccination and SARS-CoV-2 variants. Study-level information: The study gave Ad26.COV2.S intramuscularly, once or twice 56 days apart.

Stated treatment: about 20 received Ad26.COV2.S at low or high dose, single or two shots; about 5 received placebo; per-sample allocation not given. It was on day 63 after the first vaccine or placebo injection that samples were taken. As its vector, the vaccine had Ad26, which expressed Wuhan-strain SARS-CoV-2 spike. Regarding the study as a whole: Substantial response breadth was reportedly seen for spike-specific CD8+ and CD4+ T cells after vaccination.

The source was peripheral blood, collected in a trial of Ad26.COV2.S vaccine versus placebo. The TCR was taken from a person aged 18-65 years who received the Ad26.COV2.S COVID-19 vaccine or a placebo.

CDR3 sequence: CATRRDRPSYEQYF. The CDR3 coding sequence is TGTGCCACCAGGAGGGACAGGCCTTCCTACGAGCAGTACTTC. The chain couples TRBV27 to TRBJ2-7; 8 bases match TRBD1. The V gene end was trimmed by 10 bases and the J gene end by 1 base; junction bases not matched to a gene: 9. From germline, CDR1 is MNHEY and CDR2 SMNVEV (reference sequence). This CDR3 has 14 amino acids.